This TCR beta chain is from a study of shared clonotypes between healthy human individuals. The V gene lost 2 bases and the J gene lost 6 bases, with 13 bases spanning the gap. Per germline, CDR1 LNHDA and CDR2 SQIVND (reference sequence). This CDR3 is 15 amino acids long. Profiling relied on immunoSEQ multiplex PCR, and the TCRdb table lists in-frame clones only, not all of them. The table includes 650,000 to 750,000 clones, 55% to 75% detected once. Sample: memory CD4+ T cells sorted from blood. Described subset: CD45RA-negative fraction. The receptor's source is a woman aged 25 to 39 in good health. The rearrangement links TRBV19 to TRBJ2-2; D is perhaps TRBD1 (6 bases). The CDR3 here is CASSIQNRVAGELFF. The DNA for the CDR3 is TGTGCCAGTAGTATACAGAACAGGGTGGCCGGGGAGCTGTTTTTT.